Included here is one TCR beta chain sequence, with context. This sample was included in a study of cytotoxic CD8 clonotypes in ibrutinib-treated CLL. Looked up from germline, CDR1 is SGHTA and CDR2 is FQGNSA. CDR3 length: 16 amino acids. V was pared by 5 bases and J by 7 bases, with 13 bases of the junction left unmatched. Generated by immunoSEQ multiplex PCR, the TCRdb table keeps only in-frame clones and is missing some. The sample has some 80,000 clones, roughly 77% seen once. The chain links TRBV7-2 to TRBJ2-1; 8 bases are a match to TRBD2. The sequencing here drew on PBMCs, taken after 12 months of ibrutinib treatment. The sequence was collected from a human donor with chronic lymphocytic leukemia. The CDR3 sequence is CASSRTGGYPPNEQFF. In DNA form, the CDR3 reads TGTGCCAGCAGCCGCACGGGGGGGTATCCCCCTAATGAGCAGTTCTTC.